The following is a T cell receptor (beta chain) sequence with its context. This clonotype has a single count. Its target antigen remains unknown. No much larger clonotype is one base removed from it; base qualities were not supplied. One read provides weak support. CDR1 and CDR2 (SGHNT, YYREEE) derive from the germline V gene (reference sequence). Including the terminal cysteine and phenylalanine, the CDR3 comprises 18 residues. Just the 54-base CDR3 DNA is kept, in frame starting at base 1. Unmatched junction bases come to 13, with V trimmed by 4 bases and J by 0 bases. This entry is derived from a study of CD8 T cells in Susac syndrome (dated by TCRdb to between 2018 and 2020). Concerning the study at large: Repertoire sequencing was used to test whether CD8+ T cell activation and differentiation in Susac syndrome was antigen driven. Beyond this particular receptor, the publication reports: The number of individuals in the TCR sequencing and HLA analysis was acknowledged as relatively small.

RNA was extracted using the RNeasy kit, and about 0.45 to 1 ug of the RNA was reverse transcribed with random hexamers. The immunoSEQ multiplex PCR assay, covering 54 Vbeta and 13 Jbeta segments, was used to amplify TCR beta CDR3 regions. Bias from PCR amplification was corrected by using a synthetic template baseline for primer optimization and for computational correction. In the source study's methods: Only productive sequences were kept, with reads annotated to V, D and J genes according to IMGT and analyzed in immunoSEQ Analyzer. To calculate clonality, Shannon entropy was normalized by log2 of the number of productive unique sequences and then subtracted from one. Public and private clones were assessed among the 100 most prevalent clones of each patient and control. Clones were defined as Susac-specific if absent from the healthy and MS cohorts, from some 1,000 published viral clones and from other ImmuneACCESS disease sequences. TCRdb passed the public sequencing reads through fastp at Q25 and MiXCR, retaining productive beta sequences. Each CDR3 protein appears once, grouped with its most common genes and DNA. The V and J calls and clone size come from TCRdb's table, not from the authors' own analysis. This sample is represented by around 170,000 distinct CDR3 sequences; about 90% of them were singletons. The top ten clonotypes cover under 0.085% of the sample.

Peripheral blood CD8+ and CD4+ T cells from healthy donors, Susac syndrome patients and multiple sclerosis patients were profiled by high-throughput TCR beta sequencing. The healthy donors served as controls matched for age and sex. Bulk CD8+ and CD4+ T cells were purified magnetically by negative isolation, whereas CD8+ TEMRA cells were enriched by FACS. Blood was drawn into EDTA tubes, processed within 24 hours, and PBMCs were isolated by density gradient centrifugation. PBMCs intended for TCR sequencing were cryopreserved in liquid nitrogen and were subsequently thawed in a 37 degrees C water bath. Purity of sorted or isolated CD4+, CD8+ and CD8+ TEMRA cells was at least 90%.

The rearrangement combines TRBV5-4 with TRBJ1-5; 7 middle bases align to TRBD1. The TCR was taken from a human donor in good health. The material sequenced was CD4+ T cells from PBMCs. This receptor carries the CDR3 CASSHGRTGPSSNQPQHF. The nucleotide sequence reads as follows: TGTGCCAGCAGCCATGGAAGGACAGGACCGAGTAGCAATCAGCCCCAGCATTTT.